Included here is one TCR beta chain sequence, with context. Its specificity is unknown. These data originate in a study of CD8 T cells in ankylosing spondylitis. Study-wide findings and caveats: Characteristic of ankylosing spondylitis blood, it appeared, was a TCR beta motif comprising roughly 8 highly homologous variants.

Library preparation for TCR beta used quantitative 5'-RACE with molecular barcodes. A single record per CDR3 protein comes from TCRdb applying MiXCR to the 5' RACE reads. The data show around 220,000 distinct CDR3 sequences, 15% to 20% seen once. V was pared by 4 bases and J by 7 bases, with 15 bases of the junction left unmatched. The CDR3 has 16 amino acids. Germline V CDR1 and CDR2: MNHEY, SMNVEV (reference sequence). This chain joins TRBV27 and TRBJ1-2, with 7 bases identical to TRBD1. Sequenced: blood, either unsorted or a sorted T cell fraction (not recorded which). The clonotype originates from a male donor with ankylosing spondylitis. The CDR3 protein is CASSSGQNYGISGYTF. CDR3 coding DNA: TGTGCCAGCAGTTCGGGACAGAACTATGGGATCTCTGGCTACACCTTC.